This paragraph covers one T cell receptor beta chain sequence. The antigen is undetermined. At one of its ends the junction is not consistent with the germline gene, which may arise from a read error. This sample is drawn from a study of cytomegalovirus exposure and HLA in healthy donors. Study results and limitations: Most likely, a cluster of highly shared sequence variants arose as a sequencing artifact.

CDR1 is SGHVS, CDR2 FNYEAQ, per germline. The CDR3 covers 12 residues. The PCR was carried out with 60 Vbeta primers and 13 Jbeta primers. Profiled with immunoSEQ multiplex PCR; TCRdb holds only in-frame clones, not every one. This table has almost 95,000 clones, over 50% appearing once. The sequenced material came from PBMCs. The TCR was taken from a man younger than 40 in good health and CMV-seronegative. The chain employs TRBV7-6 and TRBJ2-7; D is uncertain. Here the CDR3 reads CASSYYFYEQHF. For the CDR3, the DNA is TGTGCCAGCAGCTACTATTTTTACGAGCAGCACTTC. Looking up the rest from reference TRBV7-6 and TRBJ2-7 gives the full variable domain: GAGVSQSPRYKVTKRGQDVALRCDPISGHVSLYWYRQALGQGPEFLTYFNYEAQQDKSGLPNDRFSAERPEGSISTLTIQRTEQRDSAMYRCASSYYFYEQHFGPGTRLTVT.